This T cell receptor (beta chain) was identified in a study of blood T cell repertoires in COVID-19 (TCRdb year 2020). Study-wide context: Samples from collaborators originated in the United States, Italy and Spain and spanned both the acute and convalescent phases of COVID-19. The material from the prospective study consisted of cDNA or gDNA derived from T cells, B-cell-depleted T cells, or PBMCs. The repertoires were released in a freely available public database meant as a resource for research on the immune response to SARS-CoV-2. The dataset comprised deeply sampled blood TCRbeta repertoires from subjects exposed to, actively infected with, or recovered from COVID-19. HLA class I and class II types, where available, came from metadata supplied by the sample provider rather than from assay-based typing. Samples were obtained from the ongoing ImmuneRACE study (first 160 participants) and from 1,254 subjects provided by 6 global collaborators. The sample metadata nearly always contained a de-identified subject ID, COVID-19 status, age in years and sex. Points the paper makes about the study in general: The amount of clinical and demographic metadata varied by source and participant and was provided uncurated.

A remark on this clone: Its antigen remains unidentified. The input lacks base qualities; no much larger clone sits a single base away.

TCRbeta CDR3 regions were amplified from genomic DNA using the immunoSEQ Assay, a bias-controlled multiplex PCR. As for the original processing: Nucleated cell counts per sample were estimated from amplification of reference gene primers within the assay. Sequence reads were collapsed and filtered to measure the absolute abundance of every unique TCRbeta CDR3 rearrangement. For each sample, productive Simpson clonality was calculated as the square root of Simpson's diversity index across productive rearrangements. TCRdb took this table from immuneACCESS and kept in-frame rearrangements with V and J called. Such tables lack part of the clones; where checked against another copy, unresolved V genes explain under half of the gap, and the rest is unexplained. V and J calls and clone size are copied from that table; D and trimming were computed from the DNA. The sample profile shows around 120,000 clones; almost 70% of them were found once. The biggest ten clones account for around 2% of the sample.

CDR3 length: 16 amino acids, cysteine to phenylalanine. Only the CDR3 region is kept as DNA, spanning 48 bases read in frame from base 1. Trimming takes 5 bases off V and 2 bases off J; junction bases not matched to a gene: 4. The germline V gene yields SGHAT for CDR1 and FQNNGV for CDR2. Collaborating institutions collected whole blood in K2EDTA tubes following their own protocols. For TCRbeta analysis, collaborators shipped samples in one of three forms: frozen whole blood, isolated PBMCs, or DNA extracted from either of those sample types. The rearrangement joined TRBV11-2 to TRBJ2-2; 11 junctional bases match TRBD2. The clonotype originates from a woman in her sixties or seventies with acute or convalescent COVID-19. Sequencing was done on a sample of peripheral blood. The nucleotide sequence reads TGTGCCAGCAGCCCTACTAGCGGGAGTAACACCGGGGAGCTGTTTTTT. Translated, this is CASSPTSGSNTGELFF.